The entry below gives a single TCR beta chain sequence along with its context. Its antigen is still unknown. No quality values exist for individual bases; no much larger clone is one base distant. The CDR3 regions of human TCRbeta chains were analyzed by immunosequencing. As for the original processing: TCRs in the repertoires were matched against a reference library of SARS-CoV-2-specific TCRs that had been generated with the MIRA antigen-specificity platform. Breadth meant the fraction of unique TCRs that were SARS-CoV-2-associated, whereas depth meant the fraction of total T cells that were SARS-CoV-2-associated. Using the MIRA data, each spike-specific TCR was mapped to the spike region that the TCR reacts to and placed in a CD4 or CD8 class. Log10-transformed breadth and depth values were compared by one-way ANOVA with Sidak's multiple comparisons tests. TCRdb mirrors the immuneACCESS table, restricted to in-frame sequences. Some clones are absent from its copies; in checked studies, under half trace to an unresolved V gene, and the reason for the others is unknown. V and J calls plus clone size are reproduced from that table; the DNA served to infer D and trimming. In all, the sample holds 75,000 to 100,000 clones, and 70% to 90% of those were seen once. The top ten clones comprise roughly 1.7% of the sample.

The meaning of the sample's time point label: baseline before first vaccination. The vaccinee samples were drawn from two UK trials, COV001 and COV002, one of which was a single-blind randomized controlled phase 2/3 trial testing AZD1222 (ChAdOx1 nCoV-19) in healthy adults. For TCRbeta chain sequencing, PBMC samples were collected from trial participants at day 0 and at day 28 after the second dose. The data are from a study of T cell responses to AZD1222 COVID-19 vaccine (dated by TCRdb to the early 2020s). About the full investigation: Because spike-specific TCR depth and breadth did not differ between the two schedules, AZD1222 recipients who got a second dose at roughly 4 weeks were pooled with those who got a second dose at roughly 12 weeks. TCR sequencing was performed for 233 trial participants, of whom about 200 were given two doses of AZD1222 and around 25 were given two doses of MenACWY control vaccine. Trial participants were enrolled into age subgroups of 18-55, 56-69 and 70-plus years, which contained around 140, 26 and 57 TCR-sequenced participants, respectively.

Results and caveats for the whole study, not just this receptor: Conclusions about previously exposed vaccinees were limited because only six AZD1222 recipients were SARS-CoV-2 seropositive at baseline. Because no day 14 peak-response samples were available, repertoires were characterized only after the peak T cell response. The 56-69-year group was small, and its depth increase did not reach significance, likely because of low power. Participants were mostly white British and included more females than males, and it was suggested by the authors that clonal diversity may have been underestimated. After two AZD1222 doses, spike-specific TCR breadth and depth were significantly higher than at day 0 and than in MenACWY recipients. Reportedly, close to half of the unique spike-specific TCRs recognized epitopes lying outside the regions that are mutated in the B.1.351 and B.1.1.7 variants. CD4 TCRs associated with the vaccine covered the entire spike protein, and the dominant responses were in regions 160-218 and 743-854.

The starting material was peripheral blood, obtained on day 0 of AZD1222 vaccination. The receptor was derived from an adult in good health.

For the CDR3, the sequence is CASSLQGIGANVLTF. The DNA reads TGTGCCAGCAGTTTACAGGGAATTGGGGCCAACGTCCTGACTTTC. The chain is encoded by TRBV27 joined to TRBJ2-6; 5 matching bases give a weak D call of TRBD1. From a lookup of the germline V gene (reference sequence), CDR1 and CDR2 are MNHEY and SMNVEV. Trimming takes 2 bases from V and 3 bases from J, and the germline ends sit 8 bases apart. From the cysteine up to the phenylalanine, the CDR3 has a length of 15 residues. Only the CDR3 region is kept as DNA, spanning 45 bases read in frame from base 1.